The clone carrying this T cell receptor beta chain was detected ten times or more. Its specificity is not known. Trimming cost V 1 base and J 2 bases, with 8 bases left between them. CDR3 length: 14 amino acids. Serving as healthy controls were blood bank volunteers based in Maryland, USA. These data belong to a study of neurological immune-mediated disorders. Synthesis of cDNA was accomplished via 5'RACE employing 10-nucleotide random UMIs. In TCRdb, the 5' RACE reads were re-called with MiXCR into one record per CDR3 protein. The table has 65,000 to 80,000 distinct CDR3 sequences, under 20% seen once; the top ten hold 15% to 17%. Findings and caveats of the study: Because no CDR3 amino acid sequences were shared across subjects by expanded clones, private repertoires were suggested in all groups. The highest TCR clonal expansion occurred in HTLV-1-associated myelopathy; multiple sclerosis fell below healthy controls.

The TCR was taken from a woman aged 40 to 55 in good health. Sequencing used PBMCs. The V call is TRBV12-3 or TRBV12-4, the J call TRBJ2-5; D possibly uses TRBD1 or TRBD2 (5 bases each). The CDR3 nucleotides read TGTGCCAGCAGTTTAGTTGGGGGTCAAGAGACCCAGTACTTC. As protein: CASSLVGGQETQYF.